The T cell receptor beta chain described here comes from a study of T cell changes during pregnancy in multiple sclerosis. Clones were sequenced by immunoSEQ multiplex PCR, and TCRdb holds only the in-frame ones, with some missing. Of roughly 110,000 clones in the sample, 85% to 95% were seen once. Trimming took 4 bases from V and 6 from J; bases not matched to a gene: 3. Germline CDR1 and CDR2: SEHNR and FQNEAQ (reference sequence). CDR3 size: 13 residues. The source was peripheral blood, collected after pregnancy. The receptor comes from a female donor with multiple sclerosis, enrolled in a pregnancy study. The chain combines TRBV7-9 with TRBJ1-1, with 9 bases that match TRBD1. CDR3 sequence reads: CASSWTGVAEAFF. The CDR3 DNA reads TGTGCCAGCAGCTGGACAGGGGTGGCTGAAGCTTTCTTT.